These 18 T cell receptor beta chains originate from one sample sequenced in a study of cytomegalovirus exposure and HLA in healthy donors. PCR amplification relied on 60 Vbeta primers (plus 13 Jbeta primers). Only in-frame clones appear in the TCRdb table, and some are missing; sequencing was by immunoSEQ multiplex PCR. The repertoire consists of around 220,000 clones, with about three quarters occurring once and the leading ten covering 15%. Specimen: PBMCs. These receptors were collected from a man aged 35 to 55 in good health and CMV-seronegative.

The chain uses TRBV7-9 and TRBJ2-7; perhaps TRBD2 as D (6 bases). V dropped 5 bases and J dropped 2 bases, with 19 bases sitting between them. CDR3 length: 16 amino acids. CDR1 and CDR2 (germline): SEHNR, FQNEAQ (reference sequence). CDR3 in DNA: TGTGCCAGCAGCGCTAAGCCCGGGACTGAGACCTACGAGCAGTACTTC. Its translation is CASSAKPGTETYEQYF.

This chain joins TRBV5-1 and TRBJ2-1; 12 nucleotides match TRBD2. This CDR3 comprises 14 residues. J was trimmed by 5 bases and V by 6 bases; bases with no gene match: 3. Germline assignment: CDR1 SGHRS and CDR2 YFSETQ. CDR3 bases: TGCGCCAGCAACCTAGCGGGAGGGCACAATGAGCAGTTCTTC. Amino acid sequence: CASNLAGGHNEQFF.

The chain employs TRBV4-1 and TRBJ2-7; TRBD1 matches 7 bases. Germline V gene sequence: CDR1 MGHRA, CDR2 YSYEKL. CDR3 length equals 15 residues. Trimming at V came to 5 bases and at J to 6 bases, leaving 13 bases not matched to a gene. The DNA of the CDR3 is TGCGCCAGCAGCTTCCAGCCCCGACAGGGACCCGAGCAGTACTTC. It translates to CASSFQPRQGPEQYF.

The chain links TRBV29-1 to TRBJ1-1, with 9 bases aligning to TRBD1. The CDR3 length is 15 residues. Losses at the gene ends were 6 bases for V and 0 bases for J; bases not matched to a gene: 8. Germline V gene data show CDR1 as SQVTM and CDR2 as ANQGSEA. The CDR3 bases are TGCAGCGTCCTGGGACAGGGAACAGTGAACACTGAAGCTTTCTTT. Its protein is CSVLGQGTVNTEAFF. The full variable domain, completed using reference TRBV29-1 and TRBJ1-1, is SAVISQKPSRDICQRGTSLTIQCQVDSQVTMMFWYRQQPGQSLTLIATANQGSEATYESGFVIDKFPISRPNLTFSTLTVSNMSPEDSSIYLCSVLGQGTVNTEAFFGQGTRLTVV.

V and J are TRBV7-2 and TRBJ2-7; 8 bases are a match to TRBD2. Germline V gene sequence: CDR1 SGHTA, CDR2 FQGNSA. The V segment lost 4 bases and the J segment 6 bases; nucleotides outside the gene matches: 14. The CDR3 is 16 amino acids. The CDR3 nucleotides read TGTGCCAGCAGCTCTACGGGCTGGCCCCGGGGGGGCGAGCAGTACTTC. This encodes CASSSTGWPRGGEQYF.

The chain employs TRBV25-1 and TRBJ1-2, with TRBD1 matching 10 bases. V lost 3 bases, J lost 6 bases, and 4 bases stayed unmatched. The CDR3 length is 14 residues. In germline, CDR1 is MGHDK, CDR2 SYGVNS. This chain's CDR3 is CASSEGDRGHGYTF. The CDR3 DNA reads as TGTGCCAGCAGTGAGGGGGACAGGGGACATGGCTACACCTTC.

The chain is built from TRBV5-4 and TRBJ1-1; D uncertain. V shed 3 bases and J shed 5 bases, with 8 bases lying between them. CDR1 is SGHNT and CDR2 is YYREEE in the germline V gene (reference sequence). The CDR3 runs to 12 residues. The CDR3 is CASSSSRTEAFF. Here the CDR3 DNA reads TGTGCCAGCAGCTCCTCTAGGACTGAAGCTTTCTTT.

This chain's CDR3 is CASSQQGASGTGELFF. The CDR3 DNA reads TGTGCCAGCTCTCAACAGGGGGCAAGCGGCACCGGGGAGCTGTTTTTT. The rearrangement joins TRBV18 to TRBJ2-2, with TRBD1 matching 9 bases. Trimming cost V 6 bases and J 4 bases; bases outside gene matches: 9. The CDR3 sequence is 16 residues long. Looked up from germline, CDR1 is KGHSH and CDR2 is LQKENI.

The chain employs TRBV13 and TRBJ1-3; D is unclear. This CDR3 is 13 amino acids long. Trimming took 4 bases from V and 2 from J, leaving 6 bases between them. The germline CDR1 and CDR2 sequences are PRHDT and FYEKMQ (reference sequence). CDR3 loop: CASSWLAGNTIYF. The CDR3, as DNA: TGTGCCAGCAGCTGGCTGGCTGGAAACACCATATATTTT.

The rearrangement joins TRBV27 to TRBJ2-1, with a weak D call TRBD2 (6 bases). The V and J ends lost 5 bases and 6 bases respectively, with 17 bases between them. The CDR3 contains 15 residues. Germline V gene sequence: CDR1 MNHEY, CDR2 SMNVEV (reference sequence). The CDR3 sequence: CASSLLRGTLNEQFF. CDR3 nucleotides: TGTGCCAGCAGTCTCCTCCGCGGGACCCTCAATGAGCAGTTCTTC.

The chain combines TRBV28 with TRBJ2-5; possible D gene TRBD2, 5 bases. CDR1 is MDHEN, CDR2 SYDVKM, per germline. The CDR3 extends over 12 amino acids. Trimming took off 5 bases at V and 5 bases at J, with 9 bases between the two ends. The CDR3 DNA follows: TGTGCCAGCAGTAAGGGCGGGGAGACCCAGTACTTC. It encodes CASSKGGETQYF.

This rearrangement joins TRBV7-2 to TRBJ2-3, with D uncertain. Germline loops: CDR1 SGHTA, CDR2 FQGNSA. The V gene lost 1 base and the J gene lost 0 bases, with 8 bases spanning the gap. CDR3 size: 15 residues. The CDR3 coding sequence is TGTGCCAGCAGCTTAGGTAGCACTAGCACAGATACGCAGTATTTT. It translates to CASSLGSTSTDTQYF.

The chain joins TRBV5-1 to TRBJ2-3; the D gene is possibly TRBD2 (6 bases). The CDR3 is 18 amino acids. Germline V gene data show CDR1 as SGHRS and CDR2 as YFSETQ. Trimming removed 2 bases from V and 2 bases from J, with 21 bases in between. The CDR3 here is CASSFGTPASVNTDTQYF. DNA for the CDR3: TGCGCCAGCAGCTTTGGGACGCCGGCTAGCGTAAACACAGATACGCAGTATTTT.

The chain is built from TRBV19 and TRBJ2-4, with D possibly matching TRBD2 (6 bases). Trimming shortened V by 5 bases and J by 7 bases, and 21 bases separated the two germline ends. CDR3 length equals 16 residues. Germline values: CDR1 LNHDA, CDR2 SQIVND (reference sequence). The CDR3 sequence: CASSEEGGRSWNIQYF. CDR3 bases: TGTGCCAGTAGTGAGGAGGGAGGTCGGTCTTGGAACATTCAGTACTTC.

This clone turned up a few times. The chain uses TRBV19 and TRBJ1-1; possibly TRBD1 for D (5 bases). V lost 3 bases, J lost 1 base, and 15 bases lay in between. The CDR3 is made up of 16 amino acids. Germline CDR1 LNHDA, CDR2 SQIVND (reference sequence). CDR3 sequence reads: CASSMGTAGPNTEAFF. The CDR3 coding sequence is TGTGCCAGTAGTATGGGCACGGCAGGGCCGAACACTGAAGCTTTCTTT.

This chain connects TRBV5-6 to TRBJ2-6; tentative D call: TRBD1 (7 bases). Trimming stripped 7 bases from V and 1 base from J, with 15 bases between. The CDR3 runs to 16 residues. Germline V gene data show CDR1 as SGHDT and CDR2 as YYEEEE. This chain's CDR3 is CASGGTEASGANVLTF. In DNA, the CDR3 is TGTGCCAGCGGCGGGACAGAGGCTTCTGGGGCCAACGTCCTGACTTTC.

For the CDR3, the DNA is TGTGCCAGCAGACCGGGACAGGGGTCGGTCGGCTACACCTTC. The encoded protein is CASRPGQGSVGYTF. This chain links TRBV28 with TRBJ1-2; 10 nucleotides align to TRBD1. The V gene's germline CDR1 is MDHEN and CDR2 SYDVKM. This CDR3 has 14 amino acids. V trimming: 6 bases; J trimming: 8 bases; junction bases outside the gene matches: 9.

The rearrangement links TRBV4-1 to TRBJ2-1; D is ambiguous. This CDR3 is 16 amino acids long. V was cut by 1 base and J by 0 bases, with 10 bases left in between. Germline CDR1 reads MGHRA; CDR2 reads YSYEKL. The CDR3 nucleotides are TGCGCCAGCAGCCAAGGTCCCAGCGCCTCCTACAATGAGCAGTTCTTC. It is translated as CASSQGPSASYNEQFF.